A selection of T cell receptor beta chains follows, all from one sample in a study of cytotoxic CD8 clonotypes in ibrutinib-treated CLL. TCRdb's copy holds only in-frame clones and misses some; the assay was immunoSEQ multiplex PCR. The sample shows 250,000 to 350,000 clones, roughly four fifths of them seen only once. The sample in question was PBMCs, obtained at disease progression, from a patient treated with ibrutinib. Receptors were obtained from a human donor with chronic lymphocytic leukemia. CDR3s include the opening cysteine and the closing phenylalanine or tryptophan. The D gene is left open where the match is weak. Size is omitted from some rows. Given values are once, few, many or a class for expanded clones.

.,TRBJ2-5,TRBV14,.,CASSPLRTVKETQYF,TGTGCCAGCAGCCCTTTACGGACAGTCAAAGAGACCCAGTACTTC
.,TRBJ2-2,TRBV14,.,CASRPKRAHPGELFF,TGTGCCAGCAGGCCAAAGAGGGCCCACCCCGGGGAGCTGTTTTTT
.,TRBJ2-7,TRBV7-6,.,CASSLVSDEQYF,TGTGCCAGCAGCCTAGTTTCGGACGAGCAGTACTTC
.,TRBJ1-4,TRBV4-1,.,CASSHRGGEKLFF,TGCGCCAGCAGCCACCGAGGGGGGGAAAAACTGTTTTTT
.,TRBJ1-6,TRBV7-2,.,CASSFESSYNSPLHF,TGTGCCAGCAGCTTTGAGAGCTCCTATAATTCACCCCTCCACTTT
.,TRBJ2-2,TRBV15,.,CATGERTQTPGELFF,TGTGCCACTGGGGAAAGGACCCAGACCCCCGGGGAGCTGTTTTTT
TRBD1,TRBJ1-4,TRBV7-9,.,CASRGVRQGAANEKLFF,TGTGCCAGCAGAGGGGTTCGACAGGGAGCCGCCAATGAAAAACTGTTTTTT
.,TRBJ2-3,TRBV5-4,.,CASSLVALDTQYF,TGTGCCAGCAGCTTGGTCGCTTTAGATACGCAGTATTTT
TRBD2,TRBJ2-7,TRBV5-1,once,CASSGPGTSGRTYEQYF,TGCGCCAGCAGCGGACCAGGGACTAGCGGGAGGACTTACGAGCAGTACTTC
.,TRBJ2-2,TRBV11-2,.,CASSLGVVRYTGELFF,TGTGCCAGCAGCTTAGGGGTGGTTAGATACACCGGGGAGCTGTTTTTT
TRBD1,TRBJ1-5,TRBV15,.,CATSPRGTQPQHF,TGTGCCACCAGCCCCAGGGGGACTCAGCCCCAGCATTTT
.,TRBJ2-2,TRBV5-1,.,CASSLSVTTGELFF,TGCGCCAGCAGCTTGTCCGTAACCACCGGGGAGCTGTTTTTT
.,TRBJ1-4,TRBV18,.,CASSLGYEKLFF,TGTGCCAGCTCACTAGGGTATGAAAAACTGTTTTTT
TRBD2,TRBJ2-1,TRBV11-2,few,CASSLLTLAGLGNEQFF,TGTGCCAGCAGCTTACTCACTCTAGCGGGGTTGGGCAATGAGCAGTTCTTC